These 16 T cell receptor beta chains were sequenced from one sample in a study of human T cells and chemical hapten exposure (dated by TCRdb to about 2021). Library generation was performed with RACE. The instrument given in TCRdb is NextSeq 500. TCRdb's own reprocessing of the public reads used fastp at Q25 and MiXCR and kept productive beta chains. Records with the same CDR3 protein are collapsed into one entry carrying the most frequent genes and DNA. This sample holds around 74,000 distinct CDR3 sequences; about 31% were observed only once. The top ten clones comprise about 9.6% of the sample. The sample's time point label, in plain terms: patch test 1, 2 weeks after DPC sensitization. In light of the paper, this sample's treatment or condition label describes: therapeutic diphenylcyclopropenone sensitization with weekly scalp DPC. Sequenced here: whole blood, sampled in connection with sensitization to the hapten diphenylcyclopropenone (DPC). These receptor sequences come from a man aged 35-49 years with alopecia areata. Some clones in this sample may be carry-over from other donors' samples.

This clonotype was seen only a few times. The chain employs TRBV11-3 and TRBJ2-7; 7 bases line up with TRBD1. There are 14 residues in the CDR3. V gave up 4 bases and J gave up 4 bases; unmatched junction bases: 7. Germline values: CDR1 SGHNT, CDR2 YENEEA. The CDR3 region has the DNA TGTGCCAGCAGCTCGGGGACAGATAGTTACGAGCAGTACTTC. This encodes CASSSGTDSYEQYF.

The chain joins TRBV27 to TRBJ2-1, with 9 positions matching TRBD2. Germline lookup yields CDR1 MNHEY and CDR2 SMNVEV (reference sequence). The CDR3 spans 15 residues. The junction had 4 bases not matched to a gene; V was cut back by 5 bases and J by 2 bases. Here the CDR3 reads CASSLTSGPYNEQFF. The CDR3 DNA is TGTGCCAGCAGTCTGACTAGCGGCCCCTACAATGAGCAGTTCTTC.

This chain connects TRBV12-3 or TRBV12-4 to TRBJ2-3; D call uncertain. This CDR3 is built from 11 residues. The V end lost 8 bases, the J end lost 8 bases, and 11 bases lay between the germline ends. The CDR3 protein is CASLTGGTQYF. CDR3 in DNA: TGTGCCAGCCTGACCGGCGGTACGCAGTATTTT.

This clonotype came up once. The genes are TRBV20-1 and TRBJ2-1; D not certain. Trimming took off 0 bases at V and 1 base at J, with 7 bases between the two ends. This CDR3 region has 14 residues. From germline, CDR1 is DFQATT and CDR2 SNEGSKA (reference sequence). CDR3 sequence (DNA): TGCAGTGCTAGAGAGGGTAGGTCCTACAATGAGCAGTTCTTC. This translates into CSAREGRSYNEQFF.

The V gene is TRBV7-2, the J gene TRBJ2-7; 9 bases match TRBD1. This CDR3 is built from 15 residues. Germline assignment: CDR1 SGHTA and CDR2 FQGNSA. Losses at the gene ends were 5 bases for V and 5 bases for J; bases not matched to a gene: 10. DNA of the CDR3: TGTGCCAGCAGCAAAACCGGGACAGGGCCCCACGAGCAGTACTTC. This translates into CASSKTGTGPHEQYF.

This clonotype was observed a few times. The chain combines TRBV4-1 with TRBJ1-4; D is undetermined. CDR3 length equals 16 residues. The germline CDR1 and CDR2 sequences are MGHRA and YSYEKL. V was shortened by 2 bases and J by 2 bases, with 12 bases between the two germline ends. CDR3 loop: CASSQTSPYTNEKLFF. The CDR3 coding sequence is TGCGCCAGCAGCCAAACCTCACCTTACACTAATGAAAAACTGTTTTTT.

This clonotype was observed a few times. V and J are TRBV11-1 and TRBJ2-1; D gene ambiguous. Trimming stripped 1 base from V and 5 bases from J, with 12 bases between. Germline V gene data show CDR1 as SGHAT and CDR2 as FQDESV (reference sequence). The CDR3 spans 15 residues. This CDR3 is CASSLGPGQNNEQFF. For the CDR3, the DNA is TGTGCCAGCAGCTTAGGCCCCGGCCAAAACAATGAGCAGTTCTTC.

V gene TRBV20-1 combines with J gene TRBJ2-2; D is unclear. The CDR3 totals 11 residues. V was trimmed by 3 bases and J by 6 bases, leaving 5 bases between them. Per the germline V gene, CDR1 is DFQATT and CDR2 is SNEGSKA (reference sequence). The CDR3 sequence is CSARGPGELFF. The CDR3 DNA reads as TGCAGTGCTAGGGGTCCCGGGGAGCTGTTTTTT.

This chain connects TRBV5-6 to TRBJ1-1, with D maybe TRBD1 (5 bases). Germline V lookup: CDR1 SGHDT, CDR2 YYEEEE. Deletions cut 2 bases from V and 1 base from J, with 9 bases between. This CDR3 spans 14 amino acids. The CDR3 sequence is CASSFSDRNTEAFF. In nucleotides, the CDR3 is TGTGCCAGCAGCTTTAGCGACAGGAACACTGAAGCTTTCTTT.

V gene TRBV28 combines with J gene TRBJ2-7, with D unresolved. The germline CDR1 and CDR2 sequences are MDHEN and SYDVKM. The CDR3 has 12 amino acids. The V and J ends lost 5 bases and 4 bases respectively, with 9 bases between them. The CDR3 bases are TGTGCCAGCAGTCCCGCCGGGTACGAGCAGTACTTC. Translated: CASSPAGYEQYF.

The V call is TRBV5-1, the J call TRBJ2-4; D may be TRBD1 or TRBD2 (6 bases each). There are 15 residues in the CDR3. Trimming pared 0 bases from V and 8 bases from J, leaving 15 bases between. Germline assignment: CDR1 SGHRS and CDR2 YFSETQ. Here the CDR3 reads CASSLDGGKGDIQYF. In DNA form, the CDR3 reads TGCGCCAGCAGCTTGGATGGCGGGAAGGGGGACATTCAGTACTTC.

The V call is TRBV2, the J call TRBJ1-2; TRBD1 matches at 7 bases. In germline, CDR1 is SNHLY, CDR2 FYNNEI. J was trimmed by 13 bases and V by 0 bases; bases with no gene match: 8. The CDR3 consists of 13 residues. The CDR3 protein is CASSEAPRGDSTF. The CDR3 DNA sequence: TGTGCCAGCAGTGAAGCCCCCCGGGGGGACAGCACCTTC. The full variable domain, its missing parts supplied by reference TRBV2 and TRBJ1-2, is EPEVTQTPSHQVTQMGQEVILRCVPISNHLYFYWYRQILGQKVEFLVSFYNNEISEKSEIFDDQFSVERPDGSNFTLKIRSTKLEDSAMYFCASSEAPRGDSTFGSGTRLTVV.

This clonotype was seen a few times. The chain uses TRBV10-2 and TRBJ2-1, with TRBD2 identical over 11 bases. Trimming cost V 6 bases and J 7 bases; bases outside gene matches: 5. This CDR3 spans 14 amino acids. Germline V gene lookup returns CDR1 WSHSY and CDR2 SAAADI. This CDR3 reads CASRTSGSLNEQFF. CDR3 coding DNA: TGCGCCAGCAGAACTAGCGGGAGTTTAAATGAGCAGTTCTTC.

This sequence joins TRBV14 and TRBJ1-1, with TRBD1 as a possible D gene (6 bases). The CDR3 runs to 14 residues. Germline values: CDR1 SGHDN, CDR2 FVKESK. V was trimmed by 4 bases and J by 1 base, leaving 10 bases between them. The CDR3 is CASSPRTANTEAFF. The DNA for the CDR3 is TGTGCCAGCAGCCCCCGGACAGCGAACACTGAAGCTTTCTTT.

This clonotype was picked up a small number of times. This sequence joins TRBV27 and TRBJ2-2; maybe TRBD1 (5 bases). V was shortened by 5 bases and J by 1 base, with 8 bases between the two germline ends. This CDR3 has 14 amino acids. Germline CDR1 and CDR2: MNHEY and SMNVEV (reference sequence). DNA of the CDR3: TGTGCCAGCAGTAATCAGGGGAACACCGGGGAGCTGTTTTTT. Translating it yields CASSNQGNTGELFF.

This chain connects TRBV24-1 to TRBJ2-6; D perhaps matches TRBD2 (5 bases). CDR1 and CDR2 from the germline V gene are KGHDR and SFDVKD. This CDR3 spans 15 amino acids. The V and J ends lost 6 bases and 0 bases respectively, with 8 bases between them. DNA of the CDR3: TGTGCCACCAGTAAAGCGGACTCTGGGGCCAACGTCCTGACTTTC. It is translated as CATSKADSGANVLTF.